This entry features one T cell receptor (beta chain) sequence. Its antigen remains unidentified. An end of the junction differs from the germline gene, which may be a read error. These data come from a study of beta chain features in type 1 diabetes. Turning to the study itself: Over 85,000,000 sorted cells were examined across all samples.

Germline V gene sequence: CDR1 SSHAT, CDR2 FNYEAQ (reference sequence). This CDR3 contains 14 residues. Investigators reverse transcribed all isolated RNA, so they sequenced expressed TCRB transcripts. The table came from immunoSEQ multiplex PCR; TCRdb's copy has only in-frame clones and leaves some out. The sample holds 600,000 to 700,000 clones; roughly 12% are singletons and the top ten take approximately 0.02%. Findings and caveats of the study: Patients' naive, central memory and Treg TCRB repertoires seemed closer to one another than those of healthy donors. Type 1 diabetes patients showed a moderate but significant shortening of TCRB CDR3s in all four CD4+ subsets. Fewer junction insertions and more nucleotide deletions appeared in type 1 diabetes patients.

Purity of each sorted population was above 95%. The source is a man aged 18 to 29 with type 1 diabetes. Sequencing input: naive CD4+ T cells from blood. The chain links TRBV7-7 to TRBJ2-5; D ambiguous. The DNA for the CDR3 is TGTGCTAGCAGCCATGGACGACAAGATGAGACCCAGTACTTC. It translates to CASSHGRQDETQYF.